What follows are 12 T cell receptor beta chains derived from one specimen sequenced in a study of prognosis after radiotherapy for stage I lung cancer. Amplicons of TCR beta CDR3 were generated from genomic DNA by two-round multiplex PCR. Round one of PCR was performed, and it used primers specific to each TRBV and TRBJ gene. TCRdb itself ran the multiplex PCR reads through MiXCR, one entry per CDR3 protein. The table shows some 15,000 distinct CDR3 sequences, with around 29% occurring only once. Sequences were derived from PBMCs, sampled before or after stereotactic body radiation therapy (not recorded which). The receptors shown here come from a donor older than 45 with non-small cell lung cancer.

This clonotype was counted ten times or more. At one end the junction does not follow the germline gene, possibly because of a read error. The chain employs TRBV20-1 and TRBJ2-1, with a tentative D call TRBD2 (6 bases). In germline, CDR1 is DFQATT, CDR2 SNEGSKA (reference sequence). The CDR3 runs 10 residues. This CDR3 reads CSATSRTNSF. The CDR3 bases are TGCAGTGCTACCTCTCGGACTAACTCATTC.

This clonotype was seen repeatedly, ten times or more. The gene calls are TRBV6-1 and TRBJ2-7, with 8 bases aligning to TRBD2. V was clipped by 6 bases and J by 7 bases; unmatched bases: 11. In germline, CDR1 is MNHNS, CDR2 SASEGT. The CDR3 runs to 14 residues. The CDR3 region is CASSAGLGTQEQYF. The CDR3 bases are TGTGCCAGCAGCGCGGGACTAGGCACTCAAGAGCAGTACTTC.

About this clonotype: A junction end diverges from the germline sequence, so it may reflect a read error. The chain combines TRBV6-2 or TRBV6-3 with TRBJ1-6; D is uncertain. Germline V gene sequence: CDR1 MNHEY, CDR2 SVGEGT. This CDR3 contains 17 residues. CDR3 protein: CASSYRAASSHNSPLNF. CDR3 nucleotides: TGTGCCAGCAGTTACCGGGCAGCCAGCTCCCATAATTCACCCCTCAACTTT.

The chain uses TRBV12-3 or TRBV12-4 and TRBJ2-1; a possible D gene is TRBD2 (5 bases). The CDR3 spans 13 residues. V was pared by 4 bases and J by 4 bases, with 8 bases between. The CDR3 DNA reads TGTGCCAGCAGTTCTAGGAGGTACAATGAGCAGTTCTTC. Translating gives CASSSRRYNEQFF.

This clonotype showed up many times. The chain employs TRBV24-1 and TRBJ2-7; possible D gene TRBD1, 6 bases. From germline, CDR1 is KGHDR and CDR2 SFDVKD. V was shortened by 7 bases and J by 2 bases, with 17 bases between the two germline ends. The length of the CDR3 is 15 residues. DNA of the CDR3: TGTGCCACCAGGCTCAGGGGAGAGAAAACCTACGAGCAGTACTTC. Translating it yields CATRLRGEKTYEQYF.

This clonotype came up many times. The chain has TRBV24-1 and TRBJ2-1, with 8 bases that match TRBD1. CDR3 length equals 13 residues. Germline V CDR1 and CDR2: KGHDR, SFDVKD. V lost 4 bases, J lost 9 bases, and 4 bases stayed unmatched. This CDR3 reads CATSETGGSEQFF. The CDR3 nucleotides are TGTGCCACCAGTGAAACAGGGGGTAGTGAGCAGTTCTTC.

Ten or more counts support this clonotype. The chain employs TRBV6-2 or TRBV6-3 and TRBJ2-7; no firm D call. The CDR3 is made up of 14 amino acids. Germline CDR1 is MNHEY and CDR2 is SVGEGT. V lost 0 bases and J lost 2, with 8 bases in between. As DNA, the CDR3 is TGTGCCAGCAGTTACTCGCAGGTGGCCTACGAGCAGTACTTC. It yields the protein CASSYSQVAYEQYF.

As regards this clonotype: A far more abundant clone sits one base away, making this likely a read error. The chain uses TRBV6-1 and TRBJ2-1; TRBD2 is a possible D gene (6 bases). The CDR3 totals 16 residues. Germline lookup yields CDR1 MNHNS and CDR2 SASEGT. The V end lost 1 base, the J end lost 10 bases, and 20 bases lay between the germline ends. The DNA for the CDR3 is TGTGCCAGCAGTGAAGGTGGCGGAGCGGGCGCCTACGAGCAGTTCTTC. This gives the protein CASSEGGGAGAYEQFF.

About this clonotype: A read error may be the cause here, since a much bigger clone is one base away. CDR3 region: CASSLDVKVDHGELFF. The CDR3 DNA sequence: TGTGCCAGCAGCTTGGACGTAAAGGTAGATCACGGGGAGCTGTTTTTT. The J gene is TRBJ2-2, the V gene TRBV5-6; D remains ambiguous. V was clipped by 0 bases and J by 7 bases, with 16 bases between them. CDR3 size: 16 residues. Looked up from germline, CDR1 is SGHDT and CDR2 is YYEEEE.

The rearrangement uses TRBV7-2 and TRBJ2-3; 7 nucleotides agree with TRBD1. This CDR3 is built from 15 residues. Trimming at V came to 4 bases and at J to 9 bases, leaving 13 bases not matched to a gene. Germline V gene lookup returns CDR1 SGHTA and CDR2 FQGNSA. CDR3 in amino acids: CASSSPGQWSRTQYF. The CDR3 bases are TGTGCCAGCAGCTCGCCGGGACAGTGGTCGCGAACGCAGTATTTT.

On this clonotype itself: Mismatch with germline at one junction end may stem from a read error. This chain connects TRBV28 to TRBJ2-2, with D possibly being TRBD1 or TRBD2 (5 bases each). Germline CDR1 MDHEN, CDR2 SYDVKM. The CDR3 spans 14 residues. The CDR3 bases are TGTGACAGCAGCCACGGGGCGCGCACCGGGGAGCTGTTTTTT. This encodes CDSSHGARTGELFF.

Concerning this clonotype itself: This may be a read error, as it is one base from a much larger clone. The chain combines TRBV29-1 with TRBJ2-2; the match to TRBD1 covers 8 bases. Germline CDR1 and CDR2: SQVTM and ANQGSEA. CDR3 length: 13 amino acids. CDR3 in amino acids: CSAHRGVGGELLF. CDR3 in DNA: TGCAGCGCCCACAGGGGGGTTGGCGGGGAGCTGCTTTTT.